This T cell receptor beta chain stems from a study of T-cell reconstitution after alpha-beta-depleted transplantation in children. As regards this clonotype: Its antigen is undetermined.

Notes on the study in general: The study reportedly traced alpha-beta T cells about two months after transplant to several hundred expanded graft clones.

The library targeted TCRbeta and was prepared with unique molecular identifiers. From the PCR reads, TCRdb called clonotypes with MiXCR, one entry per CDR3 protein. The sample lists over 450,000 distinct CDR3 sequences, 10% seen once, with roughly 2.1% in the top ten. V was clipped by 2 bases and J by 6 bases; unmatched bases: 2. Germline lookup yields CDR1 KGHSY and CDR2 FQNENV. The CDR3 runs to 15 residues. The input for sequencing was PBMCs, taken before TCRalphabeta/CD19-depleted stem cell transplant. This TCR was sampled from a child aged 2 to 10 with inherited bone marrow failure, due to receive a stem cell transplant. The J gene is TRBJ2-3, the V gene TRBV16, with TRBD2 matching 13 bases. The CDR3 bases are TGTGCCAGCAGCCAAGGGACTAGCGGGAAGGATACGCAGTATTTT. Protein sequence: CASSQGTSGKDTQYF.